This T cell receptor beta chain was obtained from a study of blood T cell repertoires in COVID-19. Whole-study context: The origin of the acute and convalescent COVID-19 samples was the United States, Italy and Spain. T cells, B-cell-depleted T cells, or PBMCs supplied cDNA or gDNA.

The CDR3 sequence is 15 residues long. V dropped 3 bases and J dropped 7; count of bases not matched to a gene: 10. From germline, CDR1 is LNHDA and CDR2 SQIVND (reference sequence). In the source study's methods: Nucleated cell counts were estimated from reference gene primer amplification. Measured with immunoSEQ multiplex PCR; TCRdb has only the in-frame clones, and not every one. The V and J calls and the clone size are those of that table, but D and trimming were determined from the DNA. The sample contains fewer than 250,000 clones, roughly 80% of which appear only once. The sequenced sample was peripheral blood. The TCR was taken from a woman between 40 and 50 years old with active or convalescent COVID-19. This chain links TRBV19 with TRBJ2-3, with 7 bases that match TRBD2. This chain's CDR3 is CASSMGGGPENTQYF. The CDR3, as DNA: TGTGCCAGTAGTATGGGGGGAGGGCCGGAAAATACGCAGTATTTT.